The 6 T cell receptor beta chains below all came from one sample that was sequenced in a study of blood T cell repertoires in COVID-19. The assay was immunoSEQ multiplex PCR, and TCRdb's table has in-frame clones only and misses some. The table shows 100,000 to 150,000 clones, with approximately 85% occurring only once. The specimen was peripheral blood. All receptors derive from a man aged 25 to 40 with COVID-19, enrolled during active disease.

The V gene is TRBV7-9, the J gene TRBJ1-4; a possible D gene is TRBD1 (5 bases). Germline assignment: CDR1 SEHNR and CDR2 FQNEAQ (reference sequence). Trimming took off 5 bases at V and 5 bases at J, with 18 bases between the two ends. The CDR3 loop spans 16 amino acids. The chain's CDR3 is CASSHADRSLNEKLFF. The CDR3 DNA is TGTGCCAGCAGCCACGCCGACAGAAGCCTGAATGAAAAACTGTTTTTT.

The J gene is TRBJ1-4, the V gene TRBV30; perhaps TRBD1 as D (6 bases). The germline V gene encodes CDR1 GTSNPN and CDR2 SVGIG (reference sequence). The CDR3 is made up of 15 amino acids. The germline V and J ends were trimmed by 7 bases and 8 bases, with 23 bases remaining between them. CDR3 bases: TGTGCCTTCCGAGGGGGAACGGGGATAGAAGAAAAACTGTTTTTT. Translated, it gives CAFRGGTGIEEKLFF.

CDR3 amino acids: CASSQVSGTGSYEQYF. The DNA for the CDR3 is TGTGCCAGCAGCCAAGTATCCGGGACAGGCTCCTACGAGCAGTACTTC. This chain links TRBV4-2 with TRBJ2-7; 8 nucleotides line up with TRBD1. The CDR3 has 16 amino acids. Per germline, CDR1 LGHNA and CDR2 YNFKEQ. The junction had 5 bases not matched to a gene; V was cut back by 1 base and J by 0 bases.

V is TRBV9 and J is TRBJ2-1; 10 positions match TRBD1. The CDR3 is made up of 15 amino acids. CDR1 is SGDLS, CDR2 YYNGEE, per germline. V shed 2 bases, J shed 4 bases, and the junction held 3 bases outside the gene matches. The CDR3 nucleotides are TGTGCCAGCAGCGTTGGACAGGGGGGATACAATGAGCAGTTCTTC. As protein: CASSVGQGGYNEQFF.

The V call is TRBV30, the J call TRBJ1-4; D perhaps matches TRBD1 (5 bases). Germline-derived CDR1 and CDR2 are GTSNPN and SVGIG (reference sequence). The V end lost 4 bases, the J end lost 6 bases, and 12 bases lay between the germline ends. This CDR3 is 13 amino acids long. CDR3 bases: TGTGCCTGGACAGGGTTGGCAGATGAAAAACTGTTTTTT. This sequence encodes CAWTGLADEKLFF.

The V gene is TRBV7-9, the J gene TRBJ2-5; the match to TRBD1 covers 11 bases. Germline CDR1 and CDR2: SEHNR and FQNEAQ (reference sequence). V lost 1 base to trimming and J lost 6 bases; unmatched junction nucleotides: 4. This CDR3 comprises 15 residues. The DNA for the CDR3 is TGTGCCAGCAGCTTAGGGACAGGGGGCATGAAGACCCAGTACTTC. Amino acid sequence: CASSLGTGGMKTQYF.